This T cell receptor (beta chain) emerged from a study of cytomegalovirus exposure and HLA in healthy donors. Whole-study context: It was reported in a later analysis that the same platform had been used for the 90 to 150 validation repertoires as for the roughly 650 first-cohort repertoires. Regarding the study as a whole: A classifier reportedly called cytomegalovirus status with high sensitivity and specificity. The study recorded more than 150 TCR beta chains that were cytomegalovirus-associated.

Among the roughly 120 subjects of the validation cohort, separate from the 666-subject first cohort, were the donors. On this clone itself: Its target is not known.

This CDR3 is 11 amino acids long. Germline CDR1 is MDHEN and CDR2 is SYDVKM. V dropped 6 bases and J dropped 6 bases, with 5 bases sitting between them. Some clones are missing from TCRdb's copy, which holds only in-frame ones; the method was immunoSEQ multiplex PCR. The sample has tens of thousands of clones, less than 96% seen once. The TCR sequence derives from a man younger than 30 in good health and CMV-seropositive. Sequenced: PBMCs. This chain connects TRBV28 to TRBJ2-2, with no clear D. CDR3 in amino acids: CASRESGELFF. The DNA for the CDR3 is TGTGCCAGCAGGGAGTCCGGGGAGCTGTTTTTT. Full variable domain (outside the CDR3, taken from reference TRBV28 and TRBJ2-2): DVKVTQSSRYLVKRTGEKVFLECVQDMDHENMFWYRQDPGLGLRLIYFSYDVKMKEKGDIPEGYSVSREKKERFSLILESASTNQTSMYLCASRESGELFFGEGSRLTVL.